This T cell receptor (beta chain) derives from a study of technical replicates of blood from four donors. In germline, CDR1 is LNHDA, CDR2 SQIVND (reference sequence). V trimming: 5 bases; J trimming: 0 bases; junction bases outside the gene matches: 9. The CDR3 contains 17 residues. Measured with immunoSEQ multiplex PCR; TCRdb has only the in-frame clones, and not every one. The repertoire consists of 85,000 to 100,000 clones, with nearly 97% occurring once and the leading ten covering over 0.2%. This clonotype was sampled from a human donor in good health. The gene calls are TRBV19 and TRBJ2-5; 10 bases are a match to TRBD1. Sequenced: T cells isolated from PBMCs. CDR3 protein: CASSPAIGTGDQETQYF. The CDR3, as DNA: TGTGCCAGTAGTCCTGCCATCGGGACAGGGGACCAAGAGACCCAGTACTTC.